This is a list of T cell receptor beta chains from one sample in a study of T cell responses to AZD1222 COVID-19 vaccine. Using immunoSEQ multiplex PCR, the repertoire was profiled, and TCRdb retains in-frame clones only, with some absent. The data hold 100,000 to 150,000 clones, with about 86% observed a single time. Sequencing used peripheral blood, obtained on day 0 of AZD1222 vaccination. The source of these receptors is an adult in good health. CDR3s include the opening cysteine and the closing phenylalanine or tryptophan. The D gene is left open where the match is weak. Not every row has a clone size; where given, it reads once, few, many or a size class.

CATGPGDNSPLHF | TGTGCCACCGGCCCAGGAGATAATTCACCCCTCCACTTT | . | TRBV28 | 13 | . | TRBJ1-6
CASSPGQGLGGYTF | TGTGCCAGCAGTCCGGGACAGGGGTTGGGCGGCTACACCTTC | TRBD1 | TRBV6-5 | 14 | . | TRBJ1-2
CASSLAGEGDTQYF | TGTGCCAGCAGCTTAGCGGGGGAAGGGGATACGCAGTATTTT | . | TRBV11-3 | 14 | . | TRBJ2-3
CAIKSGSGDTEAFF | TGTGCCATTAAATCGGGGTCCGGAGACACTGAAGCTTTCTTT | . | TRBV10-3 | 14 | once | TRBJ1-1
CASSGASVTYEQYF | TGTGCCAGCAGTGGGGCTTCCGTCACCTACGAGCAGTACTTC | . | TRBV2 | 14 | . | TRBJ2-7
CASTYAGTRYSNQPQHF | TGTGCCAGCACCTACGCCGGGACAAGATATAGCAATCAGCCCCAGCATTTT | . | TRBV2 | 17 | . | TRBJ1-5
CASSQEWSSGGYEQYF | TGCGCCAGCAGCCAAGAATGGTCTAGCGGGGGGTACGAGCAGTACTTC | TRBD2 | TRBV4-3 | 16 | . | TRBJ2-7
CASSLISGSYEQYF | TGTGCCAGCAGTTTGATTAGCGGGAGCTACGAGCAGTACTTC | TRBD2 | TRBV2 | 14 | . | TRBJ2-7
CASSFSSGGTYEQYF | TGTGCCAGCAGCTTTTCATCGGGGGGGACCTACGAGCAGTACTTC | TRBD2 | TRBV7-6 | 15 | . | TRBJ2-7
CASSLEAAPIEQFF | TGTGCCAGCAGCTTAGAGGCAGCGCCTATTGAGCAGTTCTTC | . | TRBV11-2 | 14 | once | TRBJ2-1
CASSESPTGAGNTIYF | TGTGCCAGCAGTGAGAGTCCAACAGGGGCAGGAAACACCATATATTTT | TRBD1 | TRBV2 | 16 | . | TRBJ1-3
CASSQGDEQYF | TGCGCCAGCAGCCAAGGGGACGAGCAGTACTTC | . | TRBV4-1 | 11 | . | TRBJ2-7
CASSQSPQGDGYTF | TGCGCCAGCAGCCAATCCCCACAGGGGGATGGCTACACCTTC | TRBD1 | TRBV4-1 | 14 | . | TRBJ1-2
CASSPRSGGNYGYTF | TGTGCCAGCTCACCACGCAGCGGTGGCAACTATGGCTACACCTTC | . | TRBV18 | 15 | . | TRBJ1-2
CASIGQGLNNQPQHF | TGTGCCAGCATTGGACAGGGGTTAAACAATCAGCCCCAGCATTTT | TRBD1 | TRBV6-5 | 15 | . | TRBJ1-5
CASSLLTGATEAFF | TGCGCCAGCAGCCTTTTAACAGGGGCCACTGAAGCTTTCTTT | TRBD1 | TRBV10-2 | 14 | . | TRBJ1-1
CASSLARGQETQYF | TGTGCCAGCAGCTTAGCCAGGGGGCAAGAGACCCAGTACTTC | TRBD1 | TRBV7-2 | 14 | . | TRBJ2-5
CASSFLNSYEQYF | TGTGCCAGCAGCTTCTTAAACTCCTACGAGCAGTACTTC | . | TRBV7-9 | 13 | . | TRBJ2-7
CASSPPTGSTNEKLFF | TGTGCCAGTAGTCCCCCGACAGGCTCAACTAATGAAAAACTGTTTTTT | . | TRBV19 | 16 | . | TRBJ1-4
CASSRLRDRGRSRNEQYF | TGTGCCAGCAGCAGACTCCGGGACAGGGGGCGTTCTCGGAACGAGCAGTACTTC | TRBD1 | TRBV5-6 | 18 | . | TRBJ2-7
CASSITSLAISPQHF | TGTGCCAGTAGTATTACAAGCCTAGCAATCAGCCCCCAGCATTTT | . | TRBV19 | 15 | . | TRBJ1-5
CASSVGGDSTDTQYF | TGTGCCAGCAGTGTTGGGGGGGATAGCACAGATACGCAGTATTTT | TRBD2 | TRBV2 | 15 | . | TRBJ2-3
CASLGGSNEQYF | TGTGCCAGTCTCGGCGGGAGCAACGAGCAGTACTTC | TRBD2 | TRBV7-9 | 12 | . | TRBJ2-7
CASSFSVDQPQHF | TGTGCCAGCAGTTTCTCGGTAGATCAGCCCCAGCATTTT | . | TRBV28 | 13 | . | TRBJ1-5
CASSQNDIEPQHF | TGTGCCAGCAGTCAAAACGATATTGAGCCCCAGCATTTT | . | TRBV6-5 | 13 | . | TRBJ1-5
CASSSTGTGELFF | TGTGCCAGCAGCTCTACAGGGACCGGGGAGCTGTTTTTT | . | TRBV7-9 | 13 | . | TRBJ2-2
CASSNGGNYGYTF | TGTGCCAGCAGTAACGGGGGGAACTATGGCTACACCTTC | . | TRBV6-5 | 13 | . | TRBJ1-2
CASSPDRGRNQPQHF | TGTGCCAGCAGTCCAGACAGGGGGCGCAATCAGCCCCAGCATTTT | TRBD1 | TRBV6-5 | 15 | . | TRBJ1-5
CASLKQGRDTEAFF | TGTGCCAGCCTTAAACAGGGACGAGACACTGAAGCTTTCTTT | . | TRBV27 | 14 | . | TRBJ1-1
CASSLEQGAKSYEQYF | TGTGCCAGCAGCTTAGAACAGGGTGCTAAATCCTACGAGCAGTACTTC | . | TRBV11-2 | 16 | . | TRBJ2-7
CASTVDSRVNEQFF | TGTGCCAGCACCGTGGACTCCCGGGTCAATGAGCAGTTCTTC | . | TRBV27 | 14 | . | TRBJ2-1